Given below is one T cell receptor beta chain in context. Its antigen is unidentified. Researchers ran the PCR with 60 Vbeta and 13 Jbeta primers. In the source study's methods: In a later analysis, of 84 million or so unique beta chains, roughly 9.9 million appeared in at least two donors. The repertoire was sequenced with immunoSEQ multiplex PCR; TCRdb's copy has only in-frame clones and lacks some. Clonal size and the V and J genes are those of that table, whereas D and trimming came from the DNA. Here the sample spans roughly 200,000 clones, about 82% being singletons. This sample is drawn from a study of cytomegalovirus exposure and HLA in healthy donors. Study-level background: Earlier results showed roughly 120 million unique TCR beta sequences derived from roughly 180 million T cells.

Unmatched junction bases numbered 9, after V lost 4 bases and J lost 1 base. This CDR3 has 17 amino acids. The V gene's germline CDR1 is MNHEY and CDR2 SMNVEV (reference sequence). General observations from the study: A later analysis linked a missense DCLRE1C variant to TCR beta V- and J-gene trimming. The dataset shows that most TCR sequences were rare, while some public TCRs occurred in many donors.

Sequencing was performed on PBMCs. The clonotype comes from a man under 40 in good health and CMV-seronegative. V is TRBV27 and J is TRBJ2-2; 7 bases align to TRBD1. The CDR3 coding sequence is TGTGCCAGCAGTTCTAGGATACGGGACAGGAACACCGGGGAGCTGTTTTTT. It translates to CASSSRIRDRNTGELFF.